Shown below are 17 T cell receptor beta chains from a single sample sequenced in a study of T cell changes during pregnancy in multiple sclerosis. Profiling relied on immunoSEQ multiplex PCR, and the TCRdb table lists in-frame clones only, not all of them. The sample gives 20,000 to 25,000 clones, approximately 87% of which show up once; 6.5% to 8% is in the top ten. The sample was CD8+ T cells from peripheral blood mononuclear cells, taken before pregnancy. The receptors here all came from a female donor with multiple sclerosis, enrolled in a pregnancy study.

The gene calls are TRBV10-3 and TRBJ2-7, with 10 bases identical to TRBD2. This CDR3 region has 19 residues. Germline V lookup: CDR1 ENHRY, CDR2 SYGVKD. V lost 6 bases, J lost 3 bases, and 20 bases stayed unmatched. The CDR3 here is CAISFSERLAGGGIYEQYF. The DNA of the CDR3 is TGTGCCATCAGCTTCTCCGAAAGACTAGCGGGCGGGGGGATCTACGAGCAGTACTTC.

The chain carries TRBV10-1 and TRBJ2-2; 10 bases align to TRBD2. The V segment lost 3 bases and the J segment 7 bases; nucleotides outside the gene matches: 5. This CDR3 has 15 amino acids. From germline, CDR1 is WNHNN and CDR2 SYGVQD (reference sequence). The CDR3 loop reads CASSDPTSGHGELFF. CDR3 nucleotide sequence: TGCGCCAGCAGTGACCCGACTAGCGGGCACGGGGAGCTGTTTTTT.

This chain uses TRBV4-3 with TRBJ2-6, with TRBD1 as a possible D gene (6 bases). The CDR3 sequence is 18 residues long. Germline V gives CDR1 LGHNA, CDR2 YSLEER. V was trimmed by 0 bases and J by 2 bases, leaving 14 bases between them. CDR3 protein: CASSQDLPHRAGANVLTF. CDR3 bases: TGCGCCAGCAGCCAAGATCTTCCGCACAGGGCTGGGGCCAACGTCCTGACTTTC.

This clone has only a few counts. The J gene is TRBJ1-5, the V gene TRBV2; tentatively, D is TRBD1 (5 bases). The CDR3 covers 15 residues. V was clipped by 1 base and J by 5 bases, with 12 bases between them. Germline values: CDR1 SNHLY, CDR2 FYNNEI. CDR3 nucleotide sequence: TGTGCCAGCAGTGAAGTACTAAGGGGCGATCAGCCCCAGCATTTT. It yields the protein CASSEVLRGDQPQHF.

The CDR3 loop reads CASSLAGTGAEQYF. Written as DNA, the CDR3 is TGTGCCAGCAGCTTAGCCGGGACAGGGGCCGAGCAGTACTTC. V and J are TRBV7-6 and TRBJ2-7; 10 nucleotides agree with TRBD1. Germline-derived CDR1 and CDR2 are SGHVS and FNYEAQ. This CDR3 has 14 amino acids. V dropped 0 bases and J dropped 6; count of bases not matched to a gene: 2.

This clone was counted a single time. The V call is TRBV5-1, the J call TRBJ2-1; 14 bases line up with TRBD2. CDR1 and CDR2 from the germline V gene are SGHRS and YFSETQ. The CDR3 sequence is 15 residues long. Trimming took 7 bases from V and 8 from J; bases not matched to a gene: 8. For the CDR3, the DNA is TGCGCCAGCGGACCCGGGACTAGCGGGAGCGATGAGCAGTTCTTC. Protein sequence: CASGPGTSGSDEQFF.

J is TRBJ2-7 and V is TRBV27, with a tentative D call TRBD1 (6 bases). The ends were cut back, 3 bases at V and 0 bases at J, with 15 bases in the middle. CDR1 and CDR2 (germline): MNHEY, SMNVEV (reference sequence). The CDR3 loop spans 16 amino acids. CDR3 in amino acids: CASSFLGQSHSYEQYF. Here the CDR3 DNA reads TGTGCCAGCAGTTTTCTAGGACAGTCACACTCCTACGAGCAGTACTTC.

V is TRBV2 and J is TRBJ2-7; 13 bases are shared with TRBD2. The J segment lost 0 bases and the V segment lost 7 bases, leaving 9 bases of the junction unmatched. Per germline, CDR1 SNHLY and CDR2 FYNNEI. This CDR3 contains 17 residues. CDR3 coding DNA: TGTGCCAGCAAGACTGGACTAGCGGGAGCTCGCTCCTACGAGCAGTACTTC. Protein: CASKTGLAGARSYEQYF.

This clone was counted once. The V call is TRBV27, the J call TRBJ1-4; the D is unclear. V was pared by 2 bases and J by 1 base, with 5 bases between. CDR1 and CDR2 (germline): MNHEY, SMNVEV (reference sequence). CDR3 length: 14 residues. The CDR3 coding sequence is TGTGCCAGCAGTTTACGAGGAACTAATGAAAAACTGTTTTTT. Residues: CASSLRGTNEKLFF.

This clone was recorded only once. DNA for the CDR3: TGTGCCAGCAGCTTACCGGACAGGGGGCAGACCGGGGAGCTGTTTTTT. Its translation: CASSLPDRGQTGELFF. V is TRBV7-3 and J is TRBJ2-2, with 11 nucleotides matching TRBD1. The V gene end was trimmed by 2 bases and the J gene end by 5 bases; junction bases not matched to a gene: 4. Germline CDR1 is SGHTA and CDR2 is FQGTGA. The CDR3 sequence is 16 residues long.

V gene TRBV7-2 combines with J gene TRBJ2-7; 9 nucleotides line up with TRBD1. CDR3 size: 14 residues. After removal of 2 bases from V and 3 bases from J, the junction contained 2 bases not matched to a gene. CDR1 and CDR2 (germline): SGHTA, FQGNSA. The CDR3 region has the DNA TGTGCCAGCAGCTTATGGGACAGGGACTACGAGCAGTACTTC. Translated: CASSLWDRDYEQYF.

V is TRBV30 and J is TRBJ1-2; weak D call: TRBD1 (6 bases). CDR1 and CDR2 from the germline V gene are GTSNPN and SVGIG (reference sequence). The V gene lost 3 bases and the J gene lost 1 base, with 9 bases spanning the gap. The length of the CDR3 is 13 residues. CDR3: CAWRGQSNYGYTF. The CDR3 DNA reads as TGTGCCTGGAGAGGACAGAGTAACTATGGCTACACCTTC.

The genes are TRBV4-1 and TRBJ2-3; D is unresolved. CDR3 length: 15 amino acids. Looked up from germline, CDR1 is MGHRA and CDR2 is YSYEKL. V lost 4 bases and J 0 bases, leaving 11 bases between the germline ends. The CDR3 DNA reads TGCGCCAGCAGCCCCGCTCACTCTAGCACAGATACGCAGTATTTT. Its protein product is CASSPAHSSTDTQYF.

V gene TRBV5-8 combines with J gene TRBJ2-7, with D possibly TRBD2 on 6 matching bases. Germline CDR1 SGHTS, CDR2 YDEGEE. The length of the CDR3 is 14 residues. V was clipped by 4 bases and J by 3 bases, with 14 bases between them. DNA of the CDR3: TGTGCCAGCAGCCGTCGGGACTTAGACTACGAGCAGTACTTC. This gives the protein CASSRRDLDYEQYF.

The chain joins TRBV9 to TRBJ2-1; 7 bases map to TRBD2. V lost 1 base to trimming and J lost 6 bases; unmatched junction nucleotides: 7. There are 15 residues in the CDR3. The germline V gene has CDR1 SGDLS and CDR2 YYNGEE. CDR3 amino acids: CASSVSGLRSNEQFF. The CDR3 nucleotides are TGTGCCAGCAGCGTATCGGGACTACGTTCCAATGAGCAGTTCTTC.

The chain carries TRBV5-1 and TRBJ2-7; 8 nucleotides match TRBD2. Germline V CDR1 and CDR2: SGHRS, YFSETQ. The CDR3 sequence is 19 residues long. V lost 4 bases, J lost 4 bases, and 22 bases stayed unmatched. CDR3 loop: CASSKKTGPSGQFPYEQYF. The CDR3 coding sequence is TGCGCCAGCAGCAAAAAGACAGGACCTAGCGGGCAATTTCCGTACGAGCAGTACTTC.

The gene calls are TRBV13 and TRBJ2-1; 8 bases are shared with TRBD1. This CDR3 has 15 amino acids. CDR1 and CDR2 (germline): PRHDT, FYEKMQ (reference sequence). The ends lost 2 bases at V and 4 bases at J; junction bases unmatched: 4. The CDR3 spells CASSLQGANYNEQFF. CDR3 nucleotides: TGTGCCAGCAGCTTACAGGGGGCGAATTACAATGAGCAGTTCTTC.